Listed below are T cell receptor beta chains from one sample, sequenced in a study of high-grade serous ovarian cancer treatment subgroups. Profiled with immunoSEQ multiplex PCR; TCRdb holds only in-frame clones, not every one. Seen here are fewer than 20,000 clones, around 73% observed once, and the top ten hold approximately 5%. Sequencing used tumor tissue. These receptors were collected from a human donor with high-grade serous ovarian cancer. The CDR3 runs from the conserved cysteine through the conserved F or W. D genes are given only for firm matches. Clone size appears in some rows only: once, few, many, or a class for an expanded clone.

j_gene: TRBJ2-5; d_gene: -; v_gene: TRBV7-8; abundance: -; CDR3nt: TGTGCCAGCAGCGGCCTGACAGGTGTGGGGACCCAGTACTTC; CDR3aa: CASSGLTGVGTQYF
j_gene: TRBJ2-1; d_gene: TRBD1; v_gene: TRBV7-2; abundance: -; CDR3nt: TGTGCCAGCACCGGACAGGGCTATGAGCAGTTCTTC; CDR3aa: CASTGQGYEQFF
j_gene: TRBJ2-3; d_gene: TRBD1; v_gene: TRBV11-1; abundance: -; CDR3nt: TGTGCCAGCAACAGGGGTAGCACAGATACGCAGTATTTT; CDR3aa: CASNRGSTDTQYF
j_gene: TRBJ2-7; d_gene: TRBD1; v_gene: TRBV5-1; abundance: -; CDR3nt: TGCGCCAGCAGGCTTGGACAGGGAAGGTACGAGCAGTACTTC; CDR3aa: CASRLGQGRYEQYF
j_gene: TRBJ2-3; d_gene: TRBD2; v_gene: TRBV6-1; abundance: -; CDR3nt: TGTGCCAGCAGCAAGACTAGCGGGGGCACAGATACGCAGTATTTT; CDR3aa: CASSKTSGGTDTQYF
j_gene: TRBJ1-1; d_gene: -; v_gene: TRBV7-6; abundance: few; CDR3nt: TGTGCCAGCAGCTGGCAGGGAGGGTATGAAGCTTTCTTT; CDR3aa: CASSWQGGYEAFF
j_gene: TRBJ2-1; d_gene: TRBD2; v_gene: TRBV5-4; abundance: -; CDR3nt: TGTGCCAGCAGCCCCGGACTAGCGGTCAATGAGCAGTTCTTC; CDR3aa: CASSPGLAVNEQFF
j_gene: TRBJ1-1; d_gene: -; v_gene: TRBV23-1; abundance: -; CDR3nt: TGCGCCAGCAGTCATTTAAAACAGACCCCCCGGGGAGCTTTCTTT; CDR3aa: CASSHLKQTPRGAFF
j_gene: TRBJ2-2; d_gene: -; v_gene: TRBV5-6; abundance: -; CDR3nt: TGTGCCAGCAGCTTTTCCGGGACCCTCACCGGGGAGCTGTTTTTT; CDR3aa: CASSFSGTLTGELFF
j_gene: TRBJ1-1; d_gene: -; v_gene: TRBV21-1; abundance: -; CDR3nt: TGTGCCAGCAGCAAACTAGGGACGTGGGCTTTCTTT; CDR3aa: CASSKLGTWAFF